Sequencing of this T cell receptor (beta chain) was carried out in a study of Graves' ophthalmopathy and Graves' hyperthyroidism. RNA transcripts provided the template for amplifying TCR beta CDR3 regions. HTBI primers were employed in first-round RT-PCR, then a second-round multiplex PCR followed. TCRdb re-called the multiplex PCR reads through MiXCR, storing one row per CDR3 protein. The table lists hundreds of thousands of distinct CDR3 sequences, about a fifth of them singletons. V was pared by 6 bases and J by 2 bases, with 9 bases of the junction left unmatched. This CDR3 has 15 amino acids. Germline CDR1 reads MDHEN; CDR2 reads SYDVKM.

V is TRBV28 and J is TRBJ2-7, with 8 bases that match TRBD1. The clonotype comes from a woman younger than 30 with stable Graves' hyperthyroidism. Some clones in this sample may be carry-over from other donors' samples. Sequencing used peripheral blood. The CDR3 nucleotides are TGTGCCAGCAGGACGACCAGGGGGCGCGCCTACGAGCAGTACTTC. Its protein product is CASRTTRGRAYEQYF.